This TCR beta chain appears in the sequencing data of a study of T cell repertoires in cytomegalovirus infection. Study details: The public TCR beta signatures pointed to both CMV infection and matching HLA type.

Per germline, CDR1 LNHDA and CDR2 SQIVND (reference sequence). V shed 1 base, J shed 2 bases, and the junction held 5 bases outside the gene matches. The CDR3 is made up of 15 amino acids. TCRdb reprocessed the reads via MiXCR and lists one record per CDR3 protein. Of 600,000 to 800,000 distinct CDR3 sequences listed, less than 25% are singletons. The J gene is TRBJ2-7, the V gene TRBV19; 7 bases agree with TRBD1. Sequencing was performed on CD8+ T cells from PBMCs. This TCR was recovered from a human donor in good health (CMV status not recorded). Some clones in this sample may be carry-over from other donors' samples. The CDR3 loop is CASSIVGQAAYEQYF. In DNA form, the CDR3 reads TGTGCCAGTAGTATAGTAGGACAGGCAGCCTACGAGCAGTACTTC.